The 12 T cell receptor beta chains reported below all come from one sample, sequenced in a study of cytomegalovirus exposure and HLA in healthy donors. Use of 60 Vbeta and 13 Jbeta primers characterized the PCR. The repertoire was sequenced with immunoSEQ multiplex PCR; TCRdb's copy has only in-frame clones and lacks some. The data hold approximately 200,000 clones, with around 81% observed a single time. Sequencing input: PBMCs. The receptor set was obtained from a man under 40 in good health and CMV-seronegative.

The CDR3 region is CSVEGGSEQYF. CDR3 DNA sequence: TGCAGCGTTGAGGGCGGGAGTGAGCAGTACTTC. The chain links TRBV29-1 to TRBJ2-7, with 7 bases fitting TRBD2. The V and J ends lost 3 bases and 7 bases, in that order; junction bases with no gene match: 3. The CDR3 totals 11 residues. Looked up from germline, CDR1 is SQVTM and CDR2 is ANQGSEA.

This clone was seen a handful of times. The chain carries TRBV6-4 and TRBJ2-1; TRBD2 might be the D (7 bases). Trimming removed 2 bases from V and 6 bases from J, with 20 bases in between. This CDR3 comprises 17 residues. The V gene's germline CDR1 is MRHNA and CDR2 SNTAGT. DNA of the CDR3: TGTGCCAGCAGTGACACCCCGGGAGGAGAAGGGGGCAATGAGCAGTTCTTC. This encodes CASSDTPGGEGGNEQFF.

This clone was seen only once. The rearrangement joins TRBV6-1 to TRBJ1-1; 8 nucleotides match TRBD1. The CDR3 totals 13 residues. The V gene's germline CDR1 is MNHNS and CDR2 SASEGT. V trimming: 9 bases; J trimming: 4 bases; junction bases outside the gene matches: 7. The DNA for the CDR3 is TGTGCCAGTACACTGGGACAGGCCACTGAAGCTTTCTTT. This encodes CASTLGQATEAFF.

In this sample, this clone turned up a few times. The chain carries TRBV19 and TRBJ2-2, with 7 bases lining up with TRBD1. The germline V gene encodes CDR1 LNHDA and CDR2 SQIVND (reference sequence). The junction had 11 bases not matched to a gene; V was cut back by 3 bases and J by 7 bases. CDR3 length: 16 residues. DNA for the CDR3: TGTGCCAGTAGTATGGTGGGAGCAGGGGGTCACGGGGAGCTGTTTTTT. Translation gives CASSMVGAGGHGELFF.

The chain has TRBV27 and TRBJ2-7; maybe TRBD1 (6 bases). Deletions cut 3 bases from V and 4 bases from J, with 13 bases between. The V gene's germline CDR1 is MNHEY and CDR2 SMNVEV (reference sequence). This CDR3 has 14 amino acids. CDR3 loop: CASSFSRGRYEQYF. The CDR3 region has the DNA TGTGCCAGCAGTTTCAGCAGGGGACGTTACGAGCAGTACTTC.

V usage is TRBV5-1 and J usage is TRBJ2-7; 11 bases are shared with TRBD2. CDR3 length: 16 residues. The trim removed 0 bases at V and 2 bases at J, leaving 4 bases unmatched. Per germline, CDR1 SGHRS and CDR2 YFSETQ. CDR3 DNA sequence: TGCGCCAGCAGCTTGGGGCCTAGCGGGGGGACCTACGAGCAGTACTTC. It yields the protein CASSLGPSGGTYEQYF.

This chain joins TRBV7-6 and TRBJ1-3; TRBD1 matches 9 bases. CDR3 size: 17 residues. V was pared by 5 bases and J by 0 bases, with 8 bases of the junction left unmatched. The germline V gene encodes CDR1 SGHVS and CDR2 FNYEAQ. CDR3 nucleotides: TGTGCCAGCAGCCCTAGGGGACAGGGTTTCTCTGGAAACACCATATATTTT. As protein: CASSPRGQGFSGNTIYF. Full variable domain (remainder filled in from reference TRBV7-6 and TRBJ1-3): GAGVSQSPRYKVTKRGQDVALRCDPISGHVSLYWYRQALGQGPEFLTYFNYEAQQDKSGLPNDRFSAERPEGSISTLTIQRTEQRDSAMYRCASSPRGQGFSGNTIYFGEGSWLTVV.

The chain recombines TRBV6-7 with TRBJ2-1; 8 bases are shared with TRBD2. TRBV6-7 is an ORF; its function is uncertain. With V trimmed by 6 bases and J by 7 bases, 14 bases remained unmatched. The CDR3 contains 16 residues. The CDR3 DNA reads TGTGCCAGCAGCCGCCTTTCGGGAGGGCCGGGGAATGAGCAGTTCTTC. Its translation: CASSRLSGGPGNEQFF.

Only a few counts were recorded for this clone. The V and J genes are TRBV7-3 and TRBJ2-3; TRBD2 agrees at 7 bases. V dropped 3 bases and J dropped 5; count of bases not matched to a gene: 5. This CDR3 region has 14 residues. CDR1 SGHTA and CDR2 FQGTGA come from the germline V gene. Written as DNA, the CDR3 is TGTGCCAGCAGCTTTCTAGCGGACCAAGATACGCAGTATTTT. It encodes CASSFLADQDTQYF.

The chain uses TRBV7-9 and TRBJ2-1, with D perhaps TRBD2 (6 bases). CDR3 size: 12 residues. CDR1 is SEHNR, CDR2 FQNEAQ, per germline (reference sequence). Trimming removed 6 bases at V and 9 bases at J, with 12 bases between. CDR3 sequence (DNA): TGTGCCAGCAGGGAGGGGACGCCTGAGCAGTTCTTC. Its translation is CASREGTPEQFF.

The chain joins TRBV30 to TRBJ2-5; TRBD2 might be the D (5 bases). The V and J ends lost 3 bases and 5 bases respectively, with 10 bases between them. CDR1 and CDR2 from the germline V gene are GTSNPN and SVGIG (reference sequence). The CDR3 has 12 residues. CDR3 loop: CAWRGSYETQYF. Written as DNA, the CDR3 is TGTGCCTGGAGAGGGAGTTACGAGACCCAGTACTTC.

This clone showed up just a few times. The chain combines TRBV28 with TRBJ1-1; 9 bases fit TRBD1. Losses at the gene ends were 2 bases for V and 10 bases for J; bases not matched to a gene: 14. The CDR3 extends over 16 amino acids. CDR1 is MDHEN, CDR2 SYDVKM, per germline. CDR3 region: CASSLVGPDRGASAFF. The CDR3 nucleotides are TGTGCCAGCAGTTTAGTTGGGCCGGACAGGGGTGCATCAGCTTTCTTT. Full variable domain (missing parts from reference TRBV28 and TRBJ1-1): DVKVTQSSRYLVKRTGEKVFLECVQDMDHENMFWYRQDPGLGLRLIYFSYDVKMKEKGDIPEGYSVSREKKERFSLILESASTNQTSMYLCASSLVGPDRGASAFFGQGTRLTVV.